A selection of T cell receptor beta chains follows, all from one sample in a study of blood T cells in healthy people across ages. TCRdb reanalysed the 5' RACE reads using MiXCR and keeps one entry per CDR3 protein. The data show 600,000 to 850,000 distinct CDR3 sequences, with 20% to 25% seen just once and under 9.5% held by the top ten. These data also formed part of another study, on T cells of mothers and their children.

Material for sequencing was blood. Every receptor here comes from a boy between 10 and 17 years old in good health. Both conserved end residues are part of each CDR3. D genes are given only for firm matches. The size entry is marked missing in some rows and otherwise reads once, few, many or a size class.

.	TRBV24-1	.	TRBJ2-2	CATSETSRGGELFF	TGTGCCACCAGTGAAACGTCCAGGGGCGGGGAGCTGTTTTTT
.	TRBV18	.	TRBJ2-1	CASSQLPGVGEQFF	TGTGCCAGCTCACAACTTCCGGGAGTGGGTGAGCAGTTCTTC
few	TRBV28	.	TRBJ2-2	CASSLLEGGELFF	TGTGCCAGCAGTTTATTGGAGGGGGGGGAGCTGTTTTTT
few	TRBV3-1	TRBD2	TRBJ2-7	CASSQFSSGGAYEQYF	TGTGCCAGCAGCCAATTCTCTAGCGGAGGGGCCTACGAGCAGTACTTC
.	TRBV27	TRBD2	TRBJ2-1	CARSSGGRAKNEQFF	TGTGCCAGAAGTTCGGGCGGGAGGGCGAAGAATGAGCAGTTCTTC
.	TRBV7-6	.	TRBJ2-2	CASSPERELFF	TGTGCCAGCAGCCCCGAACGGGAGCTGTTTTTT
.	TRBV7-3	TRBD1	TRBJ2-7	CASSLSGQPAEQYF	TGTGCCAGCAGCTTATCGGGACAGCCAGCGGAGCAGTACTTC
.	TRBV29-1	TRBD1	TRBJ2-1	CSLDRAGGEQFF	TGCAGCCTGGACCGGGCAGGGGGTGAGCAGTTCTTC
.	TRBV29-1	.	TRBJ2-7	CSVLRQEPTYEQYF	TGCAGCGTACTTAGACAGGAGCCCACCTACGAGCAGTACTTC
many	TRBV7-2	TRBD1	TRBJ2-5	CASSRQGGRETQYF	TGTGCCAGCAGCCGACAGGGGGGCCGGGAGACCCAGTACTTC
.	TRBV28	.	TRBJ2-7	CASSSPGAGQYF	TGTGCCAGCAGTTCCCCAGGGGCTGGGCAGTACTTC
.	TRBV15	TRBD1	TRBJ2-3	CATIQDRARADTQYF	TGTGCCACCATTCAGGACAGGGCCCGCGCAGATACGCAGTATTTT
.	TRBV5-1	TRBD2	TRBJ2-5	CASSPSGGAAETQYF	TGCGCCAGCAGCCCATCCGGGGGGGCAGCAGAGACCCAGTACTTC
few	TRBV7-3	.	TRBJ2-1	CASSVDGGFGEQFF	TGTGCCAGCAGCGTCGACGGGGGCTTTGGTGAGCAGTTCTTC
few	TRBV7-8	.	TRBJ2-7	CASSYEAEGGFYEQYF	TGTGCCAGCAGCTACGAAGCGGAGGGGGGGTTCTACGAGCAGTACTTC